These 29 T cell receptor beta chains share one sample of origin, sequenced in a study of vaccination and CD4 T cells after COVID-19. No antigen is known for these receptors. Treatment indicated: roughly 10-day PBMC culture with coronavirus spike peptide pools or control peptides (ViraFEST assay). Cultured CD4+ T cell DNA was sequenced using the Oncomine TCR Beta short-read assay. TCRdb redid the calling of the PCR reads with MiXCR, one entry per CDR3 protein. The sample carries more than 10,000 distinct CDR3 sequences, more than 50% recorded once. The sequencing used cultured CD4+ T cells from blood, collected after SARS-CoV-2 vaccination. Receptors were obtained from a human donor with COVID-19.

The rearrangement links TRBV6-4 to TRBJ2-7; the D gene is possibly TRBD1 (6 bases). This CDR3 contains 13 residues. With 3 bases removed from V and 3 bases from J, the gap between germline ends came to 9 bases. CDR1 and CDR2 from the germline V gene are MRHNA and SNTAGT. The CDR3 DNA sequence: TGTGCCAGCAGTGAGCCGACAGGCTACGAGCAGTACTTC. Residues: CASSEPTGYEQYF.

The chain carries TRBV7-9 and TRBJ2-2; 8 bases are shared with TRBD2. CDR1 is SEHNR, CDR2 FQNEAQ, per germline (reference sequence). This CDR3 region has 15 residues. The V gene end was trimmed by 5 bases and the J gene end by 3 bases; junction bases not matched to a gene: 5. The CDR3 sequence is CASSHGRGDTGELFF. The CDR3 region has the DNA TGTGCCAGCAGCCACGGGCGGGGGGACACCGGGGAGCTGTTTTTT.

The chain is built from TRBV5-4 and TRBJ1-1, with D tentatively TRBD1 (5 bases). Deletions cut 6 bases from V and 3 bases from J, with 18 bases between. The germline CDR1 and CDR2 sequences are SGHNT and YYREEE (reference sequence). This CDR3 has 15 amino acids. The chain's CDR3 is CASTSSQGRDTEAFF. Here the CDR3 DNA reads TGTGCCAGCACTTCCTCCCAGGGACGAGACACTGAAGCTTTCTTT.

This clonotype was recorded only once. CDR3 DNA: TGCAGTGCAACCAGGGGGCTGGGGAATGAAAAACTGTTTTTT. Translating gives CSATRGLGNEKLFF. The chain uses TRBV20-1 and TRBJ1-4, with TRBD1 matching 8 bases. Per the germline V gene, CDR1 is DFQATT and CDR2 is SNEGSKA (reference sequence). The CDR3 has 14 residues. Germline trimming cut 6 bases from V and 5 bases from J; bases unmatched to any gene: 8.

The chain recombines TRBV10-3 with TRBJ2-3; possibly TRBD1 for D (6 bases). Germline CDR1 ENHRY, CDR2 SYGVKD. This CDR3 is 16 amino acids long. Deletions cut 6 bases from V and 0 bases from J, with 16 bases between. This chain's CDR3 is CAISPRDKSSTDTQYF. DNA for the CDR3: TGTGCCATCAGCCCTCGGGACAAATCTAGCACAGATACGCAGTATTTT.

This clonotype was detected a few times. CDR3 DNA sequence: TGCAGTGCCACGAGGACTATAGCATGGGGCGGTACGCAGTATTTT. This codes for CSATRTIAWGGTQYF. This chain connects TRBV20-1 to TRBJ2-3; possible D gene TRBD2, 6 bases. V lost 6 bases and J 8 bases, leaving 24 bases between the germline ends. Per germline, CDR1 DFQATT and CDR2 SNEGSKA (reference sequence). CDR3 length: 15 amino acids.

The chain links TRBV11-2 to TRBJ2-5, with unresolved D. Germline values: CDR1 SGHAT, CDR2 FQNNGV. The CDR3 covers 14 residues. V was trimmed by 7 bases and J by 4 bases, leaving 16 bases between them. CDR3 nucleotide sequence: TGTGCCAGCACCCCCACCGGGTCGAGAGAGACCCAGTACTTC. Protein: CASTPTGSRETQYF.

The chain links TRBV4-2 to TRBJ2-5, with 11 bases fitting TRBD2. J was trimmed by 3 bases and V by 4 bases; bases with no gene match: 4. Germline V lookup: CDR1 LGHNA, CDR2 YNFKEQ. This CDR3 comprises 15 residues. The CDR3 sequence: CASSPLSGGEETQYF. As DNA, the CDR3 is TGTGCCAGCAGCCCCCTTAGCGGGGGGGAAGAGACCCAGTACTTC.

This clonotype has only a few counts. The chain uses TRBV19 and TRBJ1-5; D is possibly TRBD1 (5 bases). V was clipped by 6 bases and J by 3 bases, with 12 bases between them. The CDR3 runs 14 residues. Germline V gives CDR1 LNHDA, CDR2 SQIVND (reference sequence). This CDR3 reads CASRPRETNQPQHF. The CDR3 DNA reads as TGTGCCAGTAGGCCCAGGGAAACCAATCAGCCCCAGCATTTT.

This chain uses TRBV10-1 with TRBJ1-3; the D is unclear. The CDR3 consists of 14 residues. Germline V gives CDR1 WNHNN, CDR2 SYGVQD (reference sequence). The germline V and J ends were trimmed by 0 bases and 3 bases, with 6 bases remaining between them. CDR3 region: CASSESPGGNTIYF. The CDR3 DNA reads TGCGCCAGCAGTGAGTCGCCAGGTGGAAACACCATATATTTT.

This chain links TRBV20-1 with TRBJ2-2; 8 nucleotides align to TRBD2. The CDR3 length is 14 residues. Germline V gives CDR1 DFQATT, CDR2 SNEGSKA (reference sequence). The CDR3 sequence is CSALAGGNTGELFF. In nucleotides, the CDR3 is TGCAGCGCCCTCGCGGGGGGGAACACCGGGGAGCTGTTTTTT.

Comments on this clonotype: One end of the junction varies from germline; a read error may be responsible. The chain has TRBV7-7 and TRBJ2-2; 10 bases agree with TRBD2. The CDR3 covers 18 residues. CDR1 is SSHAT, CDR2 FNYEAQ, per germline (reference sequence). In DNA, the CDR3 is TGTGCTAGCAGCTTACGAGCAGCGGGGGGGGCGAACACCGGGGAGCTGTTTTTT. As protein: CASSLRAAGGANTGELFF.

The CDR3 here is CAISEVRQNNDFF. The CDR3 coding sequence is TGTGCCATCAGTGAAGTCCGACAGAATAACGATTTCTTT. This chain uses TRBV10-3 with TRBJ1-1; D perhaps matches TRBD1 (5 bases). The CDR3 extends over 13 amino acids. In germline, CDR1 is ENHRY, CDR2 SYGVKD. The V end lost 3 bases, the J end lost 13 bases, and 18 bases lay between the germline ends.

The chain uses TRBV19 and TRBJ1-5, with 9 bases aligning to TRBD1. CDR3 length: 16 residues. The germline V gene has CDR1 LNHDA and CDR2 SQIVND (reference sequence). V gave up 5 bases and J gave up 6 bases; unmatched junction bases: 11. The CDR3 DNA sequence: TGTGCCAGTAGTCGAAACGGACAGGGGCGCGGTCAGCCCCAGCATTTT. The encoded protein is CASSRNGQGRGQPQHF.

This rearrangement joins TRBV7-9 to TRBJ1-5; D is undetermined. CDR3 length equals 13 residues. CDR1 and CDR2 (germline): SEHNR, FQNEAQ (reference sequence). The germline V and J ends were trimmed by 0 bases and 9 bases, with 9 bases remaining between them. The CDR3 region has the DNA TGTGCCAGCAGCTTAGCGCATTTCTCGCCCCAGCATTTT. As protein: CASSLAHFSPQHF. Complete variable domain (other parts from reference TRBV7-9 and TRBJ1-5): DTGVSQNPRHKITKRGQNVTFRCDPISEHNRLYWYRQTLGQGPEFLTYFQNEAQLEKSRLLSDRFSAERPKGSFSTLEIQRTEQGDSAMYLCASSLAHFSPQHFGDGTRLSIL.

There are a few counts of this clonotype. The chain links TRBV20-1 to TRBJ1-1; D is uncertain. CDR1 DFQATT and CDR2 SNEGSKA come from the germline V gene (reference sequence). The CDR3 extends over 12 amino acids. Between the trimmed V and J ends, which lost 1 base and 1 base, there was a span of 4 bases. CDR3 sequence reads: CSARGSNTEAFF. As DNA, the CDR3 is TGCAGTGCTAGAGGCTCGAACACTGAAGCTTTCTTT.

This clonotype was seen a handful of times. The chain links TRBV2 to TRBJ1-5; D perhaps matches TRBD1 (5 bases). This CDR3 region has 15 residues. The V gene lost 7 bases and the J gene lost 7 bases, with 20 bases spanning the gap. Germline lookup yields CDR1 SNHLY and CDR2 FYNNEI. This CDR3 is CASTQLVTGQQPQHF. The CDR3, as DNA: TGTGCCAGCACCCAGCTTGTCACAGGACAACAGCCCCAGCATTTT.

The CDR3, as DNA: TGCAGTGCTAGGAAATACGCCGGCAGGGGATCGAGCAGAGACTCCTACGAGCAGTACTTC. Its translation is CSARKYAGRGSSRDSYEQYF. This sequence joins TRBV20-1 and TRBJ2-7; perhaps TRBD1 as D (6 bases). CDR1 and CDR2 (germline): DFQATT, SNEGSKA (reference sequence). The V and J ends lost 3 bases and 0 bases respectively, with 30 bases between them. The CDR3 loop spans 20 amino acids.

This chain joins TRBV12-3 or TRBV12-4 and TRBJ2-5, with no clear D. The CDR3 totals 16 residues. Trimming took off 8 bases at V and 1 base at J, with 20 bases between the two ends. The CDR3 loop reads CASSPGSLKPQETQYF. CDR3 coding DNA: TGTGCCAGCTCTCCCGGGTCCCTAAAACCCCAAGAGACCCAGTACTTC.

CDR3 sequence: CASRPRTATYEQYF. As DNA, the CDR3 is TGCGCCAGCAGACCGAGGACAGCTACCTACGAGCAGTACTTC. This chain connects TRBV5-1 to TRBJ2-7; possibly TRBD1 for D (6 bases). V was trimmed by 5 bases and J by 2 bases, leaving 14 bases between them. The V gene's germline CDR1 is SGHRS and CDR2 YFSETQ. The CDR3 totals 14 residues.

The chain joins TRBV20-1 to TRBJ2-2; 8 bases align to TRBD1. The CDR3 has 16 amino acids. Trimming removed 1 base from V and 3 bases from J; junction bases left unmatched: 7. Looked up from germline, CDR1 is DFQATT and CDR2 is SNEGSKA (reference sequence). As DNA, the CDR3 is TGCAGTGCTAGAGGGCCCGGACAGGGAGACACCGGGGAGCTGTTTTTT. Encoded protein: CSARGPGQGDTGELFF.

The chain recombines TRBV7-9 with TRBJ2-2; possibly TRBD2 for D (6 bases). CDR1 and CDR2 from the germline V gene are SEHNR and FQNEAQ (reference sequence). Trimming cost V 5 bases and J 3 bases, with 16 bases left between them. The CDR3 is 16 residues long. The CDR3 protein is CASSAPRGRYTGELFF. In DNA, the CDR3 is TGTGCCAGCAGCGCCCCGCGGGGCAGGTACACCGGGGAGCTGTTTTTT.

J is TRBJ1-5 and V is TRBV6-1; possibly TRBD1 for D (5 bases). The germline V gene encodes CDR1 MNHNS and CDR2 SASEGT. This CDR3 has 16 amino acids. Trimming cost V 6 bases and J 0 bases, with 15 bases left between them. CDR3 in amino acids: CASRSEGLHSNQPQHF. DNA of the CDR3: TGTGCCAGCAGGTCTGAGGGACTTCATAGCAATCAGCCCCAGCATTTT.

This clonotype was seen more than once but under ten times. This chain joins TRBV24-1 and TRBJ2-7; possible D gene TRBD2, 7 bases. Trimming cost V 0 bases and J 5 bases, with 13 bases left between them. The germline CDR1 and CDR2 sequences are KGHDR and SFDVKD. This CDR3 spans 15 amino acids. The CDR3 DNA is TGTGCCACCAGTGATTTGGGGAGGGGGGCCCACGAGCAGTACTTC. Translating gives CATSDLGRGAHEQYF.

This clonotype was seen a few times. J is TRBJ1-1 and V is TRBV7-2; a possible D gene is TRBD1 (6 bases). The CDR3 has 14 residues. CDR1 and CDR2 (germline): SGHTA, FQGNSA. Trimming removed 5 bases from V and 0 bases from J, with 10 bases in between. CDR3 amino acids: CASSPGHVNTEAFF. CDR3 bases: TGTGCCAGCAGCCCGGGACACGTGAACACTGAAGCTTTCTTT.

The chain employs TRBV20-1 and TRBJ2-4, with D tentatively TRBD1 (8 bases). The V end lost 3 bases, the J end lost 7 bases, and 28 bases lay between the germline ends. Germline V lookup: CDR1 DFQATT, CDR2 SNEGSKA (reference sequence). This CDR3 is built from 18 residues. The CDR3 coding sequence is TGCAGTGCTAGTTCGGCAGGGGGCCGTGGCGGGGAGGGGAACATTCAGTACTTC. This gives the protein CSASSAGGRGGEGNIQYF.

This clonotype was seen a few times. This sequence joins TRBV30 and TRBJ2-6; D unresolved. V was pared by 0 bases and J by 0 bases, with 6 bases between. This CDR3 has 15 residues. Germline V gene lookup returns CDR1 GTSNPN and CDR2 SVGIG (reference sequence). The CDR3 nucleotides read TGTGCCTGGAGTGTACGAGGCTCTGGGGCCAACGTCCTGACTTTC. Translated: CAWSVRGSGANVLTF.

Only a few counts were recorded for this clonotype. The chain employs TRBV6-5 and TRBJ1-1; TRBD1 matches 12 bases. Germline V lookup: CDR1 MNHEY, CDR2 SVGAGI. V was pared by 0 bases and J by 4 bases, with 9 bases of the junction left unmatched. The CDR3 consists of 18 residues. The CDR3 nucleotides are TGTGCCAGCAGTTACTCAGGGACAGGGGGCGCGTGGAGCACTGAAGCTTTCTTT. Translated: CASSYSGTGGAWSTEAFF.

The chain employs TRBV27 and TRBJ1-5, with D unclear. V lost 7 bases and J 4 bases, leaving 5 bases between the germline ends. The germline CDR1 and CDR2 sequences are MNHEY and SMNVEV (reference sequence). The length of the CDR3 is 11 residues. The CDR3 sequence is CASTENQPQHF. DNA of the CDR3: TGTGCCAGCACCGAAAATCAGCCCCAGCATTTT.